The T cell receptor beta chain under discussion was sequenced for a study of beta chain features in type 1 diabetes. Turning to the study itself: The patients were much like the healthy donors in age, gender and cell yields. Study observations and caveats: Shorter TCRB CDR3s, moderately but significantly so, marked every one of the four CD4+ subsets in Type 1 diabetes patients.

Using CD45RO/CCR7/CD25/CD127/CD95/CD27, CD4+ naive, central memory, regulatory and stem cell-like memory cells were sorted. Germline loops: CDR1 KGHSH, CDR2 LQKENI. V trimming: 7 bases; J trimming: 0 bases; junction bases outside the gene matches: 6. This CDR3 has 16 residues. Comment on this clone: Its specificity is not known.

Every bit of the isolated RNA underwent reverse transcription, so sequencing read expressed TCRB transcripts. Generated by immunoSEQ multiplex PCR, the TCRdb table keeps only in-frame clones and is missing some. The sample contains 250,000 to 300,000 clones, around an eighth of which appear only once. Sample: naive CD4+ T cells from blood. The rearrangement uses TRBV18 and TRBJ2-6; 7 nucleotides match TRBD1. The sequence came from a man aged 25-45 years with type 1 diabetes. The CDR3: CASLRDRASGANVLTF. The CDR3 DNA reads as TGTGCCAGCTTACGCGACAGGGCCTCTGGGGCCAACGTCCTGACTTTC.